These 17 T cell receptor beta chains were all obtained from the same sample, sequenced in a study of T cell clonotyping in hematopoietic cell transplantation. Sequencing used immunoSEQ multiplex PCR; TCRdb keeps in-frame clones, though not all of them. The sample includes some 9,400 clones, over 75% of them seen just once. Time point in this sample: recipient sample about 28 days before transplant, after cytoreduction. The specimen comprised peripheral blood mononuclear cells, sampled before stem cell transplant. All receptors come from an older woman with acute myeloid leukemia. Some clones in this sample may be carry-over from other donors' samples.

In its sample, this clone was seen a few times. The V call is TRBV27, the J call TRBJ1-1; D not certain. The CDR3 spans 15 residues. Germline CDR1 and CDR2: MNHEY and SMNVEV (reference sequence). V lost 4 bases, J lost 2 bases, and 14 bases lay in between. The CDR3 region is CASSSAVGENTEAFF. CDR3 bases: TGTGCCAGCAGTTCAGCGGTTGGGGAAAACACTGAAGCTTTCTTT.

This chain uses TRBV10-3 with TRBJ1-1; 7 bases match TRBD1. The J segment lost 1 base and the V segment lost 8 bases, leaving 13 bases of the junction unmatched. CDR1 and CDR2 (germline): ENHRY, SYGVKD. CDR3 length equals 16 residues. The CDR3 DNA is TGTGCCATCGGACGAAACTCCGGGACAGAGAACACTGAAGCTTTCTTT. Encoded protein: CAIGRNSGTENTEAFF.

The chain carries TRBV5-1 and TRBJ2-2, with 8 bases identical to TRBD1. The CDR3 consists of 17 residues. Germline CDR1 is SGHRS and CDR2 is YFSETQ. Trimming took 0 bases from V and 1 from J; bases not matched to a gene: 5. DNA of the CDR3: TGCGCCAGCAGCTTGGGCCCGGGACAGGAGAACACCGGGGAGCTGTTTTTT. This encodes CASSLGPGQENTGELFF.

J is TRBJ2-7 and V is TRBV6-1; maybe TRBD2 (6 bases). The germline V gene has CDR1 MNHNS and CDR2 SASEGT. Trimming pared 0 bases from V and 1 base from J, leaving 19 bases between. CDR3 length equals 18 residues. CDR3 sequence (DNA): TGTGCCAGCAGTGAAGCCGGCCCCGGGAGCCTGGTTTCCTACGAGCAGTACTTC. Protein sequence: CASSEAGPGSLVSYEQYF.

The V call is TRBV7-3, the J call TRBJ1-1; D is ambiguous. Germline loops: CDR1 SGHTA, CDR2 FQGTGA. V was cut by 2 bases and J by 6 bases, with 7 bases left in between. The CDR3 has 12 amino acids. CDR3 residues: CASSLRRAEAFF. CDR3 bases: TGTGCCAGCAGCTTACGGCGCGCTGAAGCTTTCTTT.

The gene calls are TRBV20-1 and TRBJ1-4; 7 bases agree with TRBD1. This CDR3 contains 11 residues. J lost 10 bases, V lost 8 bases, and 7 bases had no gene match. Per germline, CDR1 DFQATT and CDR2 SNEGSKA (reference sequence). The CDR3 loop reads CSMRTGGKLFF. The CDR3 DNA reads TGCAGTATGAGGACAGGCGGAAAACTGTTTTTT.

The chain has TRBV30 and TRBJ1-2, with D hard to call. Trimming cost V 3 bases and J 2 bases, with 10 bases left between them. The germline V gene encodes CDR1 GTSNPN and CDR2 SVGIG (reference sequence). This CDR3 is 13 amino acids long. CDR3 amino acids: CAWSSLRNYGYTF. In DNA form, the CDR3 reads TGTGCCTGGAGCAGTCTGAGAAACTATGGCTACACCTTC.

The chain employs TRBV18 and TRBJ1-4, with a possible D match to TRBD1 (5 bases). This CDR3 spans 15 amino acids. Germline assignment: CDR1 KGHSH and CDR2 LQKENI. V was cut by 3 bases and J by 2 bases, with 10 bases left in between. CDR3 region: CASSPRGRTNEKLFF. In nucleotides, the CDR3 is TGTGCCAGCTCACCCCGGGGACGGACTAATGAAAAACTGTTTTTT. The whole variable domain, filled in from reference TRBV18 and TRBJ1-4, reads NAGVMQNPRHLVRRRGQEARLRCSPMKGHSHVYWYRQLPEEGLKFMVYLQKENIIDESGMPKERFSAEFPKEGPSILRIQQVVRGDSAAYFCASSPRGRTNEKLFFGSGTQLSVL.

V and J are TRBV2 and TRBJ2-2, with D possibly matching TRBD1 (5 bases). The CDR3 runs to 17 residues. V lost 2 bases and J lost 2, with 15 bases in between. Per germline, CDR1 SNHLY and CDR2 FYNNEI. CDR3 in amino acids: CASSENIGQGNTGELFF. DNA for the CDR3: TGTGCCAGCAGTGAAAATATCGGGCAGGGTAACACCGGGGAGCTGTTTTTT. Together with reference TRBV2 and TRBJ2-2, the CDR3 gives the full variable domain: EPEVTQTPSHQVTQMGQEVILRCVPISNHLYFYWYRQILGQKVEFLVSFYNNEISEKSEIFDDQFSVERPDGSNFTLKIRSTKLEDSAMYFCASSENIGQGNTGELFFGEGSRLTVL.

V usage is TRBV27 and J usage is TRBJ1-1, with a weak D call TRBD1 (6 bases). This CDR3 region has 15 residues. V dropped 3 bases and J dropped 7 bases, with 18 bases sitting between them. Germline lookup yields CDR1 MNHEY and CDR2 SMNVEV (reference sequence). The CDR3 loop reads CASSFAQGLMREAFF. The DNA of the CDR3 is TGTGCCAGCAGTTTTGCCCAGGGGCTGATGCGTGAAGCTTTCTTT.

The chain has TRBV4-3 and TRBJ1-5; D is unresolved. The CDR3 runs to 15 residues. Germline lookup yields CDR1 LGHNA and CDR2 YSLEER. V was trimmed by 1 base and J by 2 bases, leaving 9 bases between them. The CDR3 is CASSQGFGGNQPQHF. CDR3 DNA sequence: TGCGCCAGCAGCCAAGGGTTCGGGGGCAATCAGCCCCAGCATTTT.

This chain links TRBV2 with TRBJ1-4; D is unresolved. Trimming removed 6 bases from V and 2 bases from J, with 13 bases in between. The CDR3 totals 15 residues. The V gene's germline CDR1 is SNHLY and CDR2 FYNNEI. DNA of the CDR3: TGTGCCAGCAGATCCCATCGTGGGACTAATGAAAAACTGTTTTTT. This codes for CASRSHRGTNEKLFF.

This rearrangement joins TRBV5-1 to TRBJ2-1, with 9 bases aligning to TRBD2. The CDR3 is made up of 17 amino acids. CDR1 is SGHRS, CDR2 YFSETQ, per germline. Unmatched junction bases numbered 14, after V lost 3 bases and J lost 7 bases. The CDR3 DNA reads as TGCGCCAGCAGCTCGGGGGGGCTTGGGACTAGCCGGAATGAGCAGTTCTTC. It translates to CASSSGGLGTSRNEQFF.

This clone counts as large (0.1 to 1%). The CDR3 DNA follows: TGCAGCGTGGTAGTCTCTCTTTGGGGTGAAAAACTGTTTTTT. Residues: CSVVVSLWGEKLFF. The chain links TRBV29-1 to TRBJ1-4; D is uncertain. The length of the CDR3 is 14 residues. V shed 6 bases and J shed 7 bases, with 18 bases lying between them. Germline-derived CDR1 and CDR2 are SQVTM and ANQGSEA.

The chain joins TRBV7-2 to TRBJ1-2; TRBD1 agrees at 8 bases. In germline, CDR1 is SGHTA, CDR2 FQGNSA. The CDR3 runs 13 residues. Germline trimming cut 1 base from V and 8 bases from J; bases unmatched to any gene: 3. Here the CDR3 reads CASSLGTGQGYTF. In nucleotides, the CDR3 is TGTGCCAGCAGCTTAGGGACAGGGCAAGGCTACACCTTC.

V and J are TRBV11-3 and TRBJ2-2; 14 nucleotides align to TRBD2. J was trimmed by 6 bases and V by 4 bases; bases with no gene match: 4. In germline, CDR1 is SGHNT, CDR2 YENEEA. CDR3 length equals 16 residues. The CDR3 DNA sequence: TGTGCCAGCAGCTCCCTGGGACTAGCGGGAGCCGGGGAGCTGTTTTTT. Protein: CASSSLGLAGAGELFF. Looking up the rest from reference TRBV11-3 and TRBJ2-2 gives the full variable domain: EAGVVQSPRYKIIEKKQPVAFWCNPISGHNTLYWYLQNLGQGPELLIRYENEEAVDDSQLPKDRFSAERLKGVDSTLKIQPAELGDSAVYLCASSSLGLAGAGELFFGEGSRLTVL.

The V call is TRBV19, the J call TRBJ2-3, with D perhaps TRBD1 (6 bases). The V gene's germline CDR1 is LNHDA and CDR2 SQIVND (reference sequence). Trimming pared 5 bases from V and 5 bases from J, leaving 17 bases between. This CDR3 is built from 15 residues. CDR3 coding DNA: TGTGCCAGTAGTGCGGACAGCCACGAGGGAGATACGCAGTATTTT. This gives the protein CASSADSHEGDTQYF.